These T cell receptor beta chains were read from a single sample in a study of T cells after yellow fever vaccination. TCRdb redid the calling of the 5' RACE reads with MiXCR, one entry per CDR3 protein. Of around 600,000 distinct CDR3 sequences detected, roughly 12% appear once; the ten largest clones hold 15%. This sample comprised PBMCs, obtained on the day of the yellow fever booster vaccination. The receptors stem from a man under 40 who received the YFV17D yellow fever vaccine. CDR3s include the opening cysteine and the closing phenylalanine or tryptophan. The order of the fields is clone size, J gene, V gene, D gene, CDR3 protein, CDR3 DNA. A D gene is named only where the DNA matches it firmly. Expanded clones are given a class, and other clones once, few, many or no size at all.

clone_size: few; j_call: TRBJ2-5; v_call: TRBV7-7; d_call: TRBD1; cdr3_aa: CASSLKPAGTGLETQYF; cdr3_nt: TGTGCTAGCAGCTTAAAGCCGGCCGGGACAGGGCTAGAGACCCAGTACTTC
clone_size: NA; j_call: TRBJ1-4; v_call: TRBV12-3/TRBV12-4; d_call: NA; cdr3_aa: CASRKGHEEKLFF; cdr3_nt: TGTGCCAGCAGAAAAGGTCACGAGGAAAAACTGTTTTTT
clone_size: NA; j_call: TRBJ2-1; v_call: TRBV5-6; d_call: NA; cdr3_aa: CASSWGLLYNEQFF; cdr3_nt: TGTGCCAGCAGCTGGGGACTCCTATACAATGAGCAGTTCTTC
clone_size: NA; j_call: TRBJ2-7; v_call: TRBV4-2; d_call: TRBD2; cdr3_aa: CASSQDVSGRAPYEQYF; cdr3_nt: TGTGCCAGCAGCCAAGATGTAAGCGGGAGAGCGCCCTACGAGCAGTACTTC
clone_size: NA; j_call: TRBJ2-1; v_call: TRBV12-3/TRBV12-4; d_call: TRBD2; cdr3_aa: CASSFQREAYNEQFF; cdr3_nt: TGTGCCAGCAGTTTTCAGCGGGAGGCCTACAATGAGCAGTTCTTC
clone_size: many; j_call: TRBJ2-7; v_call: TRBV7-2; d_call: NA; cdr3_aa: CASSLKREKSYEQYF; cdr3_nt: TGTGCCAGCAGCCTCAAAAGGGAGAAGTCCTACGAGCAGTACTTC
clone_size: few; j_call: TRBJ2-1; v_call: TRBV20-1; d_call: TRBD1; cdr3_aa: CSARPTGGTYNEQFF; cdr3_nt: TGCAGTGCTAGGCCGACAGGGGGCACCTACAATGAGCAGTTCTTC
clone_size: few; j_call: TRBJ2-1; v_call: TRBV7-2; d_call: TRBD2; cdr3_aa: CASGSGNLYNEQFF; cdr3_nt: TGTGCCAGCGGGAGCGGGAATCTCTACAATGAGCAGTTCTTC
clone_size: many; j_call: TRBJ2-1; v_call: TRBV12-3/TRBV12-4; d_call: NA; cdr3_aa: CASMVSRYNEQFF; cdr3_nt: TGTGCCAGCATGGTGTCCCGCTACAATGAGCAGTTCTTC
clone_size: NA; j_call: TRBJ2-7; v_call: TRBV29-1; d_call: TRBD1; cdr3_aa: CSVTGTVTYEQYF; cdr3_nt: TGCAGCGTGACCGGGACAGTCACCTACGAGCAGTACTTC
clone_size: few; j_call: TRBJ1-1; v_call: TRBV6-1; d_call: NA; cdr3_aa: CASSQPGPTEAFF; cdr3_nt: TGTGCCAGCAGTCAACCAGGACCCACTGAAGCTTTCTTT
clone_size: NA; j_call: TRBJ1-4; v_call: TRBV6-1; d_call: NA; cdr3_aa: CANGTALNEKLFF; cdr3_nt: TGTGCCAACGGAACAGCACTAAATGAAAAACTGTTTTTT
clone_size: many; j_call: TRBJ2-7; v_call: TRBV29-1; d_call: TRBD2; cdr3_aa: CSVGGGGGTYEQYF; cdr3_nt: TGCAGCGTTGGAGGCGGGGGGGGGACCTACGAGCAGTACTTC
clone_size: NA; j_call: TRBJ2-2; v_call: TRBV3-1; d_call: NA; cdr3_aa: CASSQAGSMSRSGELFF; cdr3_nt: TGTGCCAGCAGCCAAGCGGGTTCCATGAGCAGATCCGGGGAGCTGTTTTTT
clone_size: many; j_call: TRBJ2-7; v_call: TRBV9; d_call: TRBD2; cdr3_aa: CASSPSGSAYEQYF; cdr3_nt: TGTGCCAGCAGCCCTAGCGGGAGCGCCTACGAGCAGTACTTC
clone_size: NA; j_call: TRBJ2-5; v_call: TRBV5-1; d_call: TRBD2; cdr3_aa: CASSLGLAGVLETQYF; cdr3_nt: TGCGCCAGCAGCCTCGGACTAGCGGGAGTTCTTGAGACCCAGTACTTC
clone_size: few; j_call: TRBJ1-2; v_call: TRBV4-3; d_call: NA; cdr3_aa: CASSQGTRNYGYTF; cdr3_nt: TGCGCCAGCAGCCAAGGGACAAGGAACTATGGCTACACCTTC
clone_size: NA; j_call: TRBJ2-5; v_call: TRBV12-3/TRBV12-4; d_call: NA; cdr3_aa: CASSLGEYETQYF; cdr3_nt: TGTGCCAGCAGTTTAGGGGAGTATGAGACCCAGTACTTC
clone_size: few; j_call: TRBJ2-1; v_call: TRBV7-6; d_call: TRBD1; cdr3_aa: CASSPTTGGLDNEQFF; cdr3_nt: TGTGCCAGCAGCCCGACGACAGGGGGCCTAGACAATGAGCAGTTCTTC
clone_size: few; j_call: TRBJ1-5; v_call: TRBV3-1; d_call: NA; cdr3_aa: CASSLRDGNQPQHF; cdr3_nt: TGTGCCAGCAGCCTTCGGGACGGAAATCAGCCCCAGCATTTT
clone_size: NA; j_call: TRBJ2-3; v_call: TRBV4-3; d_call: NA; cdr3_aa: CASSQRIRNTASTDTQYF; cdr3_nt: TGCGCCAGCAGCCAAAGAATTAGGAACACAGCTAGCACAGATACGCAGTATTTT
clone_size: NA; j_call: TRBJ1-4; v_call: TRBV7-9; d_call: NA; cdr3_aa: CASSLRQARNEKLFF; cdr3_nt: TGTGCCAGCAGCTTACGGCAGGCCCGAAATGAAAAACTGTTTTTT
clone_size: NA; j_call: TRBJ2-1; v_call: TRBV20-1; d_call: NA; cdr3_aa: CSARPPPYEQFF; cdr3_nt: TGCAGTGCTAGACCCCCGCCTTACGAGCAGTTCTTC
clone_size: NA; j_call: TRBJ2-3; v_call: TRBV20-1; d_call: TRBD2; cdr3_aa: CSARHNRASGIADTQYF; cdr3_nt: TGCAGTGCTAGACACAACAGGGCTAGCGGGATCGCAGATACGCAGTATTTT
clone_size: NA; j_call: TRBJ1-1; v_call: TRBV20-1; d_call: NA; cdr3_aa: CSARVGRGSLGEAFF; cdr3_nt: TGCAGTGCTAGAGTGGGCAGGGGAAGTTTGGGTGAAGCTTTCTTT
clone_size: many; j_call: TRBJ2-7; v_call: TRBV7-2; d_call: NA; cdr3_aa: CASSLMATSSSYEQYF; cdr3_nt: TGTGCCAGCAGCTTAATGGCCACTTCCAGCTCCTACGAGCAGTACTTC
clone_size: NA; j_call: TRBJ2-1; v_call: TRBV15; d_call: NA; cdr3_aa: CATSRDRVKFF; cdr3_nt: TGTGCCACCAGCAGAGATCGCGTCAAATTCTTC
clone_size: NA; j_call: TRBJ2-3; v_call: TRBV5-1; d_call: NA; cdr3_aa: CASRGGSGADTQYF; cdr3_nt: TGCGCCAGCAGGGGAGGTTCGGGTGCAGATACGCAGTATTTT
clone_size: NA; j_call: TRBJ2-7; v_call: TRBV27; d_call: NA; cdr3_aa: CPPVEREQYF; cdr3_nt: TGTCCACCGGTAGAGCGAGAGCAGTACTTC
clone_size: few; j_call: TRBJ2-2; v_call: TRBV9; d_call: NA; cdr3_aa: CASSVATANTGELFF; cdr3_nt: TGTGCCAGCAGCGTAGCTACAGCGAACACCGGGGAGCTGTTTTTT
clone_size: few; j_call: TRBJ2-1; v_call: TRBV20-1; d_call: NA; cdr3_aa: CSASLYDNEQFF; cdr3_nt: TGCAGTGCTAGCCTTTACGACAATGAGCAGTTCTTC
clone_size: few; j_call: TRBJ2-2; v_call: TRBV10-3; d_call: TRBD2; cdr3_aa: CAIRASGAGNTGELFF; cdr3_nt: TGTGCCATCAGGGCTAGCGGGGCCGGAAACACCGGGGAGCTGTTTTTT
clone_size: NA; j_call: TRBJ2-7; v_call: TRBV28; d_call: NA; cdr3_aa: CASSSGQGSREQYF; cdr3_nt: TGTGCCAGCAGCTCCGGGCAGGGAAGTCGCGAGCAGTACTTC
clone_size: many; j_call: TRBJ2-1; v_call: TRBV7-8; d_call: TRBD2; cdr3_aa: CASSGSPSGLAGNEQFF; cdr3_nt: TGTGCCAGCAGCGGATCCCCCTCGGGACTAGCGGGAAATGAGCAGTTCTTC
clone_size: NA; j_call: TRBJ2-1; v_call: TRBV29-1; d_call: NA; cdr3_aa: CSVVRTAYNEQFF; cdr3_nt: TGCAGCGTGGTGCGGACAGCCTACAATGAGCAGTTCTTC
clone_size: few; j_call: TRBJ2-7; v_call: TRBV5-1; d_call: NA; cdr3_aa: CASSLPPRGSSYEQYF; cdr3_nt: TGCGCCAGCAGCCTCCCTCCAAGGGGGAGCTCCTACGAGCAGTACTTC
clone_size: few; j_call: TRBJ2-3; v_call: TRBV27; d_call: TRBD2; cdr3_aa: CASSWGASGTTDTQYF; cdr3_nt: TGTGCCAGCAGCTGGGGTGCTAGCGGGACCACAGATACGCAGTATTTT
clone_size: many; j_call: TRBJ2-5; v_call: TRBV5-1; d_call: NA; cdr3_aa: CASSHGRETQYF; cdr3_nt: TGCGCCAGCAGCCATGGGAGGGAGACCCAGTACTTC
clone_size: NA; j_call: TRBJ1-2; v_call: TRBV7-2; d_call: NA; cdr3_aa: CASSLGWNYGYTF; cdr3_nt: TGTGCCAGCAGCTTAGGGTGGAACTATGGCTACACCTTC
clone_size: NA; j_call: TRBJ1-2; v_call: TRBV6-5; d_call: NA; cdr3_aa: CASSYSTTGPVGGYTF; cdr3_nt: TGTGCCAGCAGTTACTCTACGACGGGCCCCGTGGGAGGCTACACCTTC
clone_size: few; j_call: TRBJ2-7; v_call: TRBV9; d_call: NA; cdr3_aa: CASSVGELTRYEQYF; cdr3_nt: TGTGCCAGCAGCGTAGGGGAGCTTACACGCTACGAGCAGTACTTC
clone_size: NA; j_call: TRBJ2-1; v_call: TRBV20-1; d_call: NA; cdr3_aa: CSAIRVDSSNEQFF; cdr3_nt: TGCAGTGCTATCAGAGTAGATTCCAGCAATGAGCAGTTCTTC
clone_size: few; j_call: TRBJ2-7; v_call: TRBV18; d_call: NA; cdr3_aa: CASSHQGGSGKAYEQYF; cdr3_nt: TGTGCCAGCTCTCACCAGGGGGGTAGCGGGAAGGCGTACGAGCAGTACTTC
clone_size: few; j_call: TRBJ1-1; v_call: TRBV3-1; d_call: NA; cdr3_aa: CASSPGGRGSEAFF; cdr3_nt: TGTGCCAGCAGCCCCGGGGGGAGGGGAAGTGAAGCTTTCTTT
clone_size: NA; j_call: TRBJ1-1; v_call: TRBV5-1; d_call: NA; cdr3_aa: CASSDGPMNTEAFF; cdr3_nt: TGCGCCAGCAGCGACGGCCCCATGAACACTGAAGCTTTCTTT
clone_size: few; j_call: TRBJ1-1; v_call: TRBV29-1; d_call: NA; cdr3_aa: CSVHGGIEAFF; cdr3_nt: TGCAGCGTGCATGGGGGGATTGAAGCTTTCTTT
clone_size: NA; j_call: TRBJ2-7; v_call: TRBV4-3; d_call: TRBD2; cdr3_aa: CASSPGGRGDEQYF; cdr3_nt: TGCGCCAGCAGCCCCGGCGGGCGGGGGGACGAGCAGTACTTC
clone_size: few; j_call: TRBJ2-3; v_call: TRBV20-1; d_call: NA; cdr3_aa: CSALEASTDTQYF; cdr3_nt: TGCAGTGCTTTGGAGGCTAGCACAGATACGCAGTATTTT
clone_size: NA; j_call: TRBJ2-3; v_call: TRBV5-1; d_call: TRBD2; cdr3_aa: CASKFGSSGNTDTQYF; cdr3_nt: TGCGCCAGCAAATTCGGGTCTAGCGGTAACACAGATACGCAGTATTTT
clone_size: few; j_call: TRBJ2-5; v_call: TRBV27; d_call: TRBD1; cdr3_aa: CASSSRDSPGGTQYF; cdr3_nt: TGTGCCAGCAGTTCCCGGGACAGTCCCGGTGGGACCCAGTACTTC
clone_size: few; j_call: TRBJ1-4; v_call: TRBV29-1; d_call: NA; cdr3_aa: CSVVVPTNEKLFF; cdr3_nt: TGCAGCGTTGTGGTCCCAACTAATGAAAAACTGTTTTTT
clone_size: NA; j_call: TRBJ2-1; v_call: TRBV7-2; d_call: TRBD2; cdr3_aa: CASSLTSGITHNEQFF; cdr3_nt: TGTGCCAGCAGCTTAACTAGCGGGATTACCCACAATGAGCAGTTCTTC
clone_size: many; j_call: TRBJ1-6; v_call: TRBV4-3; d_call: NA; cdr3_aa: CASSHGTYNSPLHF; cdr3_nt: TGCGCCAGCAGCCATGGGACCTATAATTCACCCCTCCACTTT
clone_size: NA; j_call: TRBJ2-6; v_call: TRBV5-1; d_call: TRBD1; cdr3_aa: CASSLAPRTGILVGANVLTF; cdr3_nt: TGCGCCAGCAGCTTGGCACCACGGACAGGGATTTTAGTGGGGGCCAACGTCCTGACTTTC
clone_size: NA; j_call: TRBJ1-5; v_call: TRBV7-9; d_call: TRBD1; cdr3_aa: CASSSSGGRQPQHF; cdr3_nt: TGTGCCAGCAGTTCCTCAGGGGGCAGGCAGCCCCAGCATTTT
clone_size: NA; j_call: TRBJ2-5; v_call: TRBV27; d_call: TRBD2; cdr3_aa: CASSSNPGTSGKETQYF; cdr3_nt: TGTGCCAGCAGTTCCAACCCCGGGACTAGCGGCAAAGAGACCCAGTACTTC
clone_size: NA; j_call: TRBJ2-1; v_call: TRBV5-1; d_call: NA; cdr3_aa: CASSLLTLSYNEQFF; cdr3_nt: TGCGCCAGCAGCTTATTGACTCTCTCCTACAATGAGCAGTTCTTC
clone_size: many; j_call: TRBJ2-5; v_call: TRBV27; d_call: TRBD2; cdr3_aa: CASSSPLTSGRKTQYF; cdr3_nt: TGTGCCAGCAGTTCGCCCCTCACTAGCGGGAGAAAGACCCAGTACTTC